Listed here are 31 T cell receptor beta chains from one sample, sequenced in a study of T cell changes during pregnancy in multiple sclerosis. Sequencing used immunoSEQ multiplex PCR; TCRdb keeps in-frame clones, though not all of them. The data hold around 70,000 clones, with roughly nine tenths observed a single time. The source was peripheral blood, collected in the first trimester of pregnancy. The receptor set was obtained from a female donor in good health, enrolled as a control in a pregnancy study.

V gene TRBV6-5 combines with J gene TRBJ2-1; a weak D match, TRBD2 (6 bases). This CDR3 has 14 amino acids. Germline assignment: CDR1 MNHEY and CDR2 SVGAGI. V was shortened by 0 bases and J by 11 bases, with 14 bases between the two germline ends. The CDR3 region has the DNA TGTGCCAGCAGTTACTCCCCCGGGGCGGGGCAGCAGTTCTTC. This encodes CASSYSPGAGQQFF.

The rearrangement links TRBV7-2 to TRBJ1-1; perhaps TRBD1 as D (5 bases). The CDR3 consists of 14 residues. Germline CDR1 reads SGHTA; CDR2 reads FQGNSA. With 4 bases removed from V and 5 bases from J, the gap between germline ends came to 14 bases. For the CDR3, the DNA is TGTGCCAGCAGCTCACAGGTTATCGGGACTGAAGCTTTCTTT. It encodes CASSSQVIGTEAFF.

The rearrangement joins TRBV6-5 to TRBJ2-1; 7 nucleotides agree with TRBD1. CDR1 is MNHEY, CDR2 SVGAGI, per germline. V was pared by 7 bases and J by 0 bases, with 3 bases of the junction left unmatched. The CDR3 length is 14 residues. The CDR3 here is CASTWDSSYNEQFF. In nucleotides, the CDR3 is TGTGCCAGCACTTGGGACAGCTCCTACAATGAGCAGTTCTTC.

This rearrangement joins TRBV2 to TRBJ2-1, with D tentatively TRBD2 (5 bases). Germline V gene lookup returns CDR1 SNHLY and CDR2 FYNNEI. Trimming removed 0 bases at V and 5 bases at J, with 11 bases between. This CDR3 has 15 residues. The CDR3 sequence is CASSEAIGLDNEQFF. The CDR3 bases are TGTGCCAGCAGTGAAGCTATAGGACTGGACAATGAGCAGTTCTTC. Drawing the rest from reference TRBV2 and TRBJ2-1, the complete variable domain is EPEVTQTPSHQVTQMGQEVILRCVPISNHLYFYWYRQILGQKVEFLVSFYNNEISEKSEIFDDQFSVERPDGSNFTLKIRSTKLEDSAMYFCASSEAIGLDNEQFFGPGTRLTVL.

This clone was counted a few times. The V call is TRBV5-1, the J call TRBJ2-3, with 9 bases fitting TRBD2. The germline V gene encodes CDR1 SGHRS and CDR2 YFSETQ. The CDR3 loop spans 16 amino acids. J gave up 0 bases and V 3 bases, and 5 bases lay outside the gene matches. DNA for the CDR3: TGCGCCAGCAGCTCGACGACTAGCGGTAGCACAGATACGCAGTATTTT. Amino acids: CASSSTTSGSTDTQYF.

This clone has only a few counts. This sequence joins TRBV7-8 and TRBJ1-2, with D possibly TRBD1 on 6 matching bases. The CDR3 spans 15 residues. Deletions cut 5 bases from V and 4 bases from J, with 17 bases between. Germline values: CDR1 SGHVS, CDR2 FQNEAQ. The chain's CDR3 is CASSISDSKVYGYTF. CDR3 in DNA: TGTGCCAGCAGCATCTCGGACAGTAAAGTCTATGGCTACACCTTC.

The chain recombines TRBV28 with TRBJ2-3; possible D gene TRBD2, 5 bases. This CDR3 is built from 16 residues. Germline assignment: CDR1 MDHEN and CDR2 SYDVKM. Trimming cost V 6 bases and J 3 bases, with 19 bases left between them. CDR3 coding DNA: TGTGCCAGCAGCCGGGATGAAAGGAGAGCTACAGATACGCAGTATTTT. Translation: CASSRDERRATDTQYF.

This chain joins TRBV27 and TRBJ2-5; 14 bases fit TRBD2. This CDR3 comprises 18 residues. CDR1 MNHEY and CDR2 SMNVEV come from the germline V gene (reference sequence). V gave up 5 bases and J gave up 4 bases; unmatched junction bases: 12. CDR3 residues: CASSPGGLAGAPRETQYF. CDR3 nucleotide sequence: TGTGCCAGCAGTCCCGGGGGACTAGCGGGAGCACCAAGAGAGACCCAGTACTTC.

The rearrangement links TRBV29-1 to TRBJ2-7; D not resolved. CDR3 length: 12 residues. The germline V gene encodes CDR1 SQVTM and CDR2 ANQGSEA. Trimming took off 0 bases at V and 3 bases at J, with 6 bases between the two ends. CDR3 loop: CSVEDGGYEQYF. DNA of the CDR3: TGCAGCGTTGAAGATGGCGGCTACGAGCAGTACTTC.

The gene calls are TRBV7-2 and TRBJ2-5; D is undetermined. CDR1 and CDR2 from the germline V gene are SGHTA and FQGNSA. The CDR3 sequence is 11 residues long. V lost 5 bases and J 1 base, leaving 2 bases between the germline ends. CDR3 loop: CASSLQETQYF. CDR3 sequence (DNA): TGTGCCAGCAGCCTCCAAGAGACCCAGTACTTC.

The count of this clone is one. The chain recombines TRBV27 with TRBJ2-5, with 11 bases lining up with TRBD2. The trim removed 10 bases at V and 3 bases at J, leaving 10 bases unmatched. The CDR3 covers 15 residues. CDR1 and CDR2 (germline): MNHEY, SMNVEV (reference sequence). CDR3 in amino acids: CATASLAGVEETQYF. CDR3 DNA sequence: TGTGCCACCGCTTCACTAGCGGGAGTCGAAGAGACCCAGTACTTC.

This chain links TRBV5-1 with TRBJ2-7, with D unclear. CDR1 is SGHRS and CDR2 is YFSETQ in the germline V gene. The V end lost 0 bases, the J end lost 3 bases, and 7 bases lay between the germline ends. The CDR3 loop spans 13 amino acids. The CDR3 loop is CASSLDQYYEQYF. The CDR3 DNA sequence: TGCGCCAGCAGCTTGGATCAGTACTACGAGCAGTACTTC.

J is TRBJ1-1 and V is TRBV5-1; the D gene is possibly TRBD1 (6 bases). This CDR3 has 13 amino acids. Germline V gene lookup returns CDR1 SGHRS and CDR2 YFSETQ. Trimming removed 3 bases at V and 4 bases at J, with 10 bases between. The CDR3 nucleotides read TGCGCCAGCAGCTACTCACAGGGCACTGAAGCTTTCTTT. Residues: CASSYSQGTEAFF.

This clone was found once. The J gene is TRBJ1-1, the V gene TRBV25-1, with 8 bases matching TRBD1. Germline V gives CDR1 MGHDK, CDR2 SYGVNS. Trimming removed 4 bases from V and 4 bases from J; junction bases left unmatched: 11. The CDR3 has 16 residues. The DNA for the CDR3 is TGTGCCAGCAGTGCCACTGCAGGGGGCTGGGGCACTGAAGCTTTCTTT. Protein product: CASSATAGGWGTEAFF.

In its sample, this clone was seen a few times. CDR3 sequence: CASHSWGRGDTQYF. The CDR3, as DNA: TGTGCCAGTCATTCCTGGGGGCGCGGAGATACGCAGTATTTT. The rearrangement links TRBV6-1 to TRBJ2-3, with TRBD1 as a possible D gene (6 bases). Germline CDR1 and CDR2: MNHNS and SASEGT. The CDR3 is 14 residues long. Trimming pared 9 bases from V and 5 bases from J, leaving 18 bases between.

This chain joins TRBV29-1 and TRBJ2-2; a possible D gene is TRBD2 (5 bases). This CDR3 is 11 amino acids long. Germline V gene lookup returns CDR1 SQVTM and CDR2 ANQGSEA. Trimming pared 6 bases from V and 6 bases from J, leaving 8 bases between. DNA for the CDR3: TGCAGCGTGGAGGACTCCGGGGAGCTGTTTTTT. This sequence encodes CSVEDSGELFF.

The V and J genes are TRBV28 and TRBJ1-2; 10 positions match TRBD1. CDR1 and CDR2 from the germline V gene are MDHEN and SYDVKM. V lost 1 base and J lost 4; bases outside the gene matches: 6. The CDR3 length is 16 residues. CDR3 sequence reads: CASSLSRTGGVYGYTF. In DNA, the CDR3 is TGTGCCAGCAGTTTATCCCGGACAGGGGGGGTCTATGGCTACACCTTC.

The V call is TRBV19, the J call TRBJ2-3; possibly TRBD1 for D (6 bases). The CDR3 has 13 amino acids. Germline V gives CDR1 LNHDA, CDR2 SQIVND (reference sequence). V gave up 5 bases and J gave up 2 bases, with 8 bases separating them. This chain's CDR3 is CASSYRATDTQYF. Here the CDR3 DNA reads TGTGCCAGTAGTTACAGGGCCACAGATACGCAGTATTTT.

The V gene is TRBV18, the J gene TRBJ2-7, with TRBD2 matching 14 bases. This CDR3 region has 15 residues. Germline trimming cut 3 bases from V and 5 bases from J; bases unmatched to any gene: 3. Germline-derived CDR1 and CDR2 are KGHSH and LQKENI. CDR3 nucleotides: TGTGCCAGCTCACCCGGGACTAGCGGGAGAGACGAGCAGTACTTC. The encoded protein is CASSPGTSGRDEQYF.

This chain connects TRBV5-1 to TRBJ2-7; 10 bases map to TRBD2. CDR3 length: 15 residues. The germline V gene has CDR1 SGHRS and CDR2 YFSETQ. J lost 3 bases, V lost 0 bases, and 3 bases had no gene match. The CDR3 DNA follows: TGCGCCAGCAGCTTGGGGACTAGCGGAGTCTACGAGCAGTACTTC. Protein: CASSLGTSGVYEQYF.

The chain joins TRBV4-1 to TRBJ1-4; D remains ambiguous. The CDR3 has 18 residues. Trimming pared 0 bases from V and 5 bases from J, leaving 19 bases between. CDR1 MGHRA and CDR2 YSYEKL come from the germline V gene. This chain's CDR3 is CASSQDLAGPGKNEKLFF. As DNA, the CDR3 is TGCGCCAGCAGCCAAGATCTGGCAGGTCCGGGGAAAAATGAAAAACTGTTTTTT.

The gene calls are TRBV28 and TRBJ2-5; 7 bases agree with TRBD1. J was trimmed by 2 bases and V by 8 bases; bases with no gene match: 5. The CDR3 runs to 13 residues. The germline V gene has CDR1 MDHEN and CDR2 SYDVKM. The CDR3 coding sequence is TGTGCCAGCCACGACAGGGTTCAAGAGACCCAGTACTTC. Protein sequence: CASHDRVQETQYF.

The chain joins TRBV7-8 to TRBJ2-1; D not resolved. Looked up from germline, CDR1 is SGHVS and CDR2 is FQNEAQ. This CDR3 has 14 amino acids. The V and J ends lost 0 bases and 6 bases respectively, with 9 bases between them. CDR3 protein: CASSLAAAPNEQFF. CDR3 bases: TGTGCCAGCAGCTTAGCAGCAGCGCCCAATGAGCAGTTCTTC.

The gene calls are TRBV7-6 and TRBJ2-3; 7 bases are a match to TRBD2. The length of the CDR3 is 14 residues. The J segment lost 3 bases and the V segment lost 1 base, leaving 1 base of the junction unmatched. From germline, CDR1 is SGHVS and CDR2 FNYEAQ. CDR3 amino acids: CASSLGAGTDTQYF. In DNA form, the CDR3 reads TGTGCCAGCAGCTTAGGAGCGGGAACAGATACGCAGTATTTT.

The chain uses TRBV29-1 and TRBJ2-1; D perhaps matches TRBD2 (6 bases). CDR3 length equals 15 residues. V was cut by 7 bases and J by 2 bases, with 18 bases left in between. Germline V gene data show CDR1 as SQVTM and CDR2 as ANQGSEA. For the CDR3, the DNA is TGCAGCGCCGTGGAGGCCCGACTAGCCTACAATGAGCAGTTCTTC. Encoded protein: CSAVEARLAYNEQFF.

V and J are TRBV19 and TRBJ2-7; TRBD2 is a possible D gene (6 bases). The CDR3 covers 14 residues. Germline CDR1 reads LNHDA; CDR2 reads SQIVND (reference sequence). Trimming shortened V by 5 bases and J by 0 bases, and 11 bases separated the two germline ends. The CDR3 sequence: CASSLRGGSYEQYF. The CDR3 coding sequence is TGTGCCAGTAGTCTTCGGGGAGGCTCCTACGAGCAGTACTTC.

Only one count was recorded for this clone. The CDR3: CASSQGSGASYEQYF. CDR3 DNA: TGTGCCAGCAGCCAAGGTAGCGGGGCTTCCTACGAGCAGTACTTC. The chain links TRBV14 to TRBJ2-7; TRBD2 matches 8 bases. Germline V gene data show CDR1 as SGHDN and CDR2 as FVKESK. CDR3 length equals 15 residues. With V trimmed by 1 base and J by 1 base, 3 bases remained unmatched.

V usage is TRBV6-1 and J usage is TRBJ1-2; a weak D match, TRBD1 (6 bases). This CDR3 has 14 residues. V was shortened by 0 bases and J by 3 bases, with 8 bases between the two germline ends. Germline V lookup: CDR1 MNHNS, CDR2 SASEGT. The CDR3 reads CASSEAGGDYGYTF. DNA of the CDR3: TGTGCCAGCAGTGAAGCAGGGGGGGACTATGGCTACACCTTC.

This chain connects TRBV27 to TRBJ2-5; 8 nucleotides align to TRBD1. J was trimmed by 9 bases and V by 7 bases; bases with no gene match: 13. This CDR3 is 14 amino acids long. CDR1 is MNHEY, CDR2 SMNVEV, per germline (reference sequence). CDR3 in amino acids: CASTSGGLGVPQYF. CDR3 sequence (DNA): TGTGCCAGCACCTCAGGGGGCTTGGGGGTTCCCCAGTACTTC.

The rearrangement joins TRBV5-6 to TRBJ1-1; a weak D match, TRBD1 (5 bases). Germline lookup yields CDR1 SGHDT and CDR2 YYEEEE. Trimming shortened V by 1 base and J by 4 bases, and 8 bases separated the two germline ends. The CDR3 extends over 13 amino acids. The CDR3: CASSLWGGTEAFF. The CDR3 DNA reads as TGTGCCAGCAGCTTGTGGGGGGGCACTGAAGCTTTCTTT.

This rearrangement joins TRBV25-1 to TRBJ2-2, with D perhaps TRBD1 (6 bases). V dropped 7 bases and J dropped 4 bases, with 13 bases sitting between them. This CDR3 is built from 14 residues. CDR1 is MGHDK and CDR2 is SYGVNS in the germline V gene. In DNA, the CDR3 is TGTGCCAGCAAGGGCAGGGGAGCCACCGGGGAGCTGTTTTTT. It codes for CASKGRGATGELFF.